This TCR beta chain was captured in a study of identical twins. Germline V CDR1 and CDR2: SGHTA, FQGTGA. The CDR3 contains 16 residues. V was cut by 5 bases and J by 2 bases, with 13 bases left in between. Comments on this clonotype: Its antigen remains unknown.

Broader study findings: Models underestimated TCR alpha sharing (out-of-frame) in monozygotic twins.

In TCRdb, the 5' RACE reads were re-called with MiXCR into one record per CDR3 protein. The sample lists around 960,000 distinct CDR3 sequences; approximately 13% were seen once. The same data also went into a second study, on yellow fever vaccine responses in identical twins.

The chain joins TRBV7-3 to TRBJ2-6, with unresolved D. Sequenced material: PBMCs. The receptor was derived from a woman between 18 and 29 years old in good health. CDR3 loop: CASSPDSVAGANVLTF. CDR3 DNA sequence: TGTGCCAGCAGCCCTGACTCTGTGGCTGGGGCCAACGTCCTGACTTTC.